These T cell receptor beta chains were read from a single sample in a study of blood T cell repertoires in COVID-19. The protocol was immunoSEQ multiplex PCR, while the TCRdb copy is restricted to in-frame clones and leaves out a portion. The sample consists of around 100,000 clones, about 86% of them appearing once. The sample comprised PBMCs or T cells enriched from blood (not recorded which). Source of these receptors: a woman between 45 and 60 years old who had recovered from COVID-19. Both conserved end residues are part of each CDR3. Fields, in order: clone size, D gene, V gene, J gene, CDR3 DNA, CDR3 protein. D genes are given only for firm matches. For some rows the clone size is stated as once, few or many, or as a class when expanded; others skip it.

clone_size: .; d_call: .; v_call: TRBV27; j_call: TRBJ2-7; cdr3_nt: TGTGCCAGCAGTTTTTTCAGGGACTACGAGCAGTACTTC; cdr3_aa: CASSFFRDYEQYF
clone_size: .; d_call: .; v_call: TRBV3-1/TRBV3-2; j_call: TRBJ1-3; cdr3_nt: TGTGCCAGCAGCCAAGATCGGGGAGGGTTAGGAAACACCATATATTTT; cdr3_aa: CASSQDRGGLGNTIYF
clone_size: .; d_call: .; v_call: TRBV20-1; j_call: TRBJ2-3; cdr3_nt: TGCAGTGCTAGTTATAGCGTGGTGACAGATACGCAGTATTTT; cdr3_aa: CSASYSVVTDTQYF
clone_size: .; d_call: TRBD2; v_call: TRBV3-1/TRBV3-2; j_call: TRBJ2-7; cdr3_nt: TGTGCCAGCACCGGGAGGGGCGAGCAGTACTTC; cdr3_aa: CASTGRGEQYF
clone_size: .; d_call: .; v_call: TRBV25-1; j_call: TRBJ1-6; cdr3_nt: TGTGCCAGCAGTGAACCCCAAACAGTGTTCTATAATTCACCCCTCCACTTT; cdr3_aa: CASSEPQTVFYNSPLHF
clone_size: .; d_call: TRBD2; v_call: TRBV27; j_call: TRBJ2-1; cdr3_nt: TGTGCCAGCAGCGTAAAATTAGCGGGAGGGCCTAGTGAGCAGTTCTTC; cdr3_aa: CASSVKLAGGPSEQFF
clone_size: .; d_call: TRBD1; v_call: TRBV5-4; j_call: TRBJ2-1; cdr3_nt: TGTGCCAGCACCAGGGGGTCGAGCTCCTACAATGAGCAGTTCTTC; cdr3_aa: CASTRGSSSYNEQFF
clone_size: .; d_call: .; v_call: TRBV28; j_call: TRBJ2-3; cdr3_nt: TGTGCCAGCGGATTGTCGGGGGTTCAATCAGATACGCAGTATTTT; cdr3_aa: CASGLSGVQSDTQYF
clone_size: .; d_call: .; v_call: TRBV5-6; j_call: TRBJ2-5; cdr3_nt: TGTGCCAGCAGAAAAGGACAGTCCGCAGAAGAGACCCAGTACTTC; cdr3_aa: CASRKGQSAEETQYF
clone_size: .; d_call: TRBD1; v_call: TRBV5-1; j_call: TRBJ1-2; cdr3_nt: TGCGCCAGCAGCTCCGGACAGGGCTATGGCTACACCTTC; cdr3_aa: CASSSGQGYGYTF
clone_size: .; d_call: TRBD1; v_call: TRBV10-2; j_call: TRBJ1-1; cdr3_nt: TGCGCCACCGAAGGTGTGCAGGGGGCTTTTGACACTGAAGCTTTCTTT; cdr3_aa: CATEGVQGAFDTEAFF
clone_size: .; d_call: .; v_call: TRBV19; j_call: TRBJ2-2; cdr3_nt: TGTGCCAGTAGTATAGGGACAGACATCCAGGGGGAGCTGTTTTTT; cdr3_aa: CASSIGTDIQGELFF
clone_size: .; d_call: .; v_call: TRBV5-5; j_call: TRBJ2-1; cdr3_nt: TGTGCCAGCAGATACAACCGGGACACCTACAATGAGCAGTTCTTC; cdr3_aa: CASRYNRDTYNEQFF
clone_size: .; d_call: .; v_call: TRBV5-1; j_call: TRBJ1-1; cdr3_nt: TGCGCCAGCAGCCCTCAGGGGCAAGGACAGACTGAAGCTTTCTTT; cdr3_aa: CASSPQGQGQTEAFF
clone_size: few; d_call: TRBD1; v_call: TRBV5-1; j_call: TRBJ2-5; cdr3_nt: TGCGCCAGCAGACAGGGGGCACAAGAGACCCAGTACTTC; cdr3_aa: CASRQGAQETQYF
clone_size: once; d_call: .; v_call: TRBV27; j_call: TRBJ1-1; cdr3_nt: TGTGCCAGCAGCCGCCTGGTAGGGGATGATGAAGCTTTCTTT; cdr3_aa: CASSRLVGDDEAFF
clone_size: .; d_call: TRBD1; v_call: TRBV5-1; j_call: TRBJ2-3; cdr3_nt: TGCGCCAGCAGTCGGGCAGGGGGCGATTTAGATACGCAGTATTTT; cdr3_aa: CASSRAGGDLDTQYF
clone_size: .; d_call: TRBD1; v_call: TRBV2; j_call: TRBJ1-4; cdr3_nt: TGTGCCAGCAGACAGGGGGCGGAGGAAAAACTGTTTTTT; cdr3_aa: CASRQGAEEKLFF
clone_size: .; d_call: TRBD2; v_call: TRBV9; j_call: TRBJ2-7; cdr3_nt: TGTGCCAGCAGCCCGGGACTAGCGGGAGGGTACGAGCAGTACTTC; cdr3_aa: CASSPGLAGGYEQYF
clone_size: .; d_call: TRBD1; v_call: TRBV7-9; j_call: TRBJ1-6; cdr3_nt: TGTGCCAGCAGCTTAGGAGACAGGGTTCGAAATTCACCCCTCCACTTT; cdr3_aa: CASSLGDRVRNSPLHF